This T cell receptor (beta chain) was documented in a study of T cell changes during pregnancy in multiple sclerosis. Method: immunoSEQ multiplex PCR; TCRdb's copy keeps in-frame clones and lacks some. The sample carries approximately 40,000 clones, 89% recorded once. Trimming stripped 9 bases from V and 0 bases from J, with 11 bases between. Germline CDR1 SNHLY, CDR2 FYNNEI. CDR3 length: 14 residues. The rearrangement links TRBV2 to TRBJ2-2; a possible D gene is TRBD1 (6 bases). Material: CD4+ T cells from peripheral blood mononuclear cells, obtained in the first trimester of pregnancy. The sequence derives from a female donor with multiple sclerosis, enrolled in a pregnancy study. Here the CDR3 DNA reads TGTGCCAGTACAGGGACCGCGAACACCGGGGAGCTGTTTTTT. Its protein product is CASTGTANTGELFF. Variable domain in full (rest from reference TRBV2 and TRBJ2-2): EPEVTQTPSHQVTQMGQEVILRCVPISNHLYFYWYRQILGQKVEFLVSFYNNEISEKSEIFDDQFSVERPDGSNFTLKIRSTKLEDSAMYFCASTGTANTGELFFGEGSRLTVL.